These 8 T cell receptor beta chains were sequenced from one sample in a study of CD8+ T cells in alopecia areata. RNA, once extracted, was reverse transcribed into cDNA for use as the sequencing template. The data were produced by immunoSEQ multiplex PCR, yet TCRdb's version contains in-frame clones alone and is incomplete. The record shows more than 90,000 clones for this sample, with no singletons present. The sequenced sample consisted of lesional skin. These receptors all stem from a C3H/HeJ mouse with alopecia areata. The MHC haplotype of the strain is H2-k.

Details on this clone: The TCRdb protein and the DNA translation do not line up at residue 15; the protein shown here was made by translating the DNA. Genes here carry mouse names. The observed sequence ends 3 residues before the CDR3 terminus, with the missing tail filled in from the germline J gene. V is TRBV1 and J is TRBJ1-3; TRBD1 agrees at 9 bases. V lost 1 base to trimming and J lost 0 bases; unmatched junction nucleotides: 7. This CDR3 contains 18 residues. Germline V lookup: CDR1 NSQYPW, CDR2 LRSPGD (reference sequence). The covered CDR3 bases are TGCACCTGCAGTGCAGGGCTCGACAGGGGGGATTCTGGAAATACG. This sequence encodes CTCSAGLDRGDSGNT. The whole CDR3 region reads CTCSAGLDRGDSGNTLYF.

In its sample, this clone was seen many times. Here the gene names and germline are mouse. The part of the CDR3 DNA that was read is TGTGCCAGCAGTGAAGGGCAGGGAGCAACCGGG. This sequence encodes CASSEGQGATG. The full-length CDR3 reads as CASSEGQGATGQLYF. This chain uses TRBV13-3 with TRBJ2-2, with D possibly matching TRBD1 (5 bases). The read halts 4 residues ahead of the CDR3 end, with the missing end drawn from the germline J gene. V was pared by 2 bases and J by 5 bases, with 13 bases between. This CDR3 region has 15 residues. Germline CDR1 is NNHDY and CDR2 is SYVADS.

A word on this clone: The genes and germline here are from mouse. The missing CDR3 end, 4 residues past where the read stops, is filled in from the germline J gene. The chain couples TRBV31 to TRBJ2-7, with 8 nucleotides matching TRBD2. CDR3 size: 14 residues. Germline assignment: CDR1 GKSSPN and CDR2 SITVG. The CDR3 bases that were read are TGTGCCTGGAGTCTAGGGCTGGGGGGTCAT. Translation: CAWSLGLGGH. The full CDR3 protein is CAWSLGLGGHEQYF.

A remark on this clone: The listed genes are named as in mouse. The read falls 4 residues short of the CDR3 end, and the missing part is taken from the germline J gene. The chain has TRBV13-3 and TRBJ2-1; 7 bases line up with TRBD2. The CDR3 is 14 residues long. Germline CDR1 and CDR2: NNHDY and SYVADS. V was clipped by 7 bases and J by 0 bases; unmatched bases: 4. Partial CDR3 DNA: TGTGCCAGCGCCGGACTGGATAACTATGCT. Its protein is CASAGLDNYA. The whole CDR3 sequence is CASAGLDNYAEQFF.

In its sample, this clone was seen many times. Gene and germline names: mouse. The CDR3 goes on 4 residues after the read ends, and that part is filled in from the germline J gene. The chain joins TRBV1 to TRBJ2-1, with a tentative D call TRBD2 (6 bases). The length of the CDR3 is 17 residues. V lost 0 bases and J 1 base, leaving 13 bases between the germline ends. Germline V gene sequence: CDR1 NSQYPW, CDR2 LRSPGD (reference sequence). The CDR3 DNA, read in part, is TGCACCTGCAGTGCAGATCCTCCGACTGGAAACTATGCT. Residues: CTCSADPPTGNYA. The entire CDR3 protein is CTCSADPPTGNYAEQFF.

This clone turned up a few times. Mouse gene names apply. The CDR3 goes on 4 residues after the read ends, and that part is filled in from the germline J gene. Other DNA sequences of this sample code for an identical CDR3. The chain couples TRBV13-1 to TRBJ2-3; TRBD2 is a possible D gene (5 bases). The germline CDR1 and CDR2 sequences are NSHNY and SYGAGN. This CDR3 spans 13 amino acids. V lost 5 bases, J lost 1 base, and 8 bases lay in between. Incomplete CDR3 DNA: TGTGCCAGCAGGGGTGGGGGTGCAGAA. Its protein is CASRGGGAE. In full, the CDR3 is CASRGGGAETLYF.

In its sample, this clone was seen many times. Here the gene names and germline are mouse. The CDR3 sequence: CASSDEGGVEAEQFF. The sequenced CDR3 bases are TGTGCCAGCAGTGATGAGGGGGGGGTGGAAGCT. V and J are TRBV13-3 and TRBJ2-1; a possible D gene is TRBD2 (7 bases). The read falls 4 residues short of the CDR3 end, and the missing part is taken from the germline J gene. Germline-derived CDR1 and CDR2 are NNHDY and SYVADS. This CDR3 spans 15 amino acids.

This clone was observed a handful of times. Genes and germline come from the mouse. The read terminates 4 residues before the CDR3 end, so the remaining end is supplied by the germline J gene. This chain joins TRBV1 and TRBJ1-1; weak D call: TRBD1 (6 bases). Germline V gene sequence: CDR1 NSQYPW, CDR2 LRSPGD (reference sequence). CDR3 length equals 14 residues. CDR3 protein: CTCSVDAGETEVFF. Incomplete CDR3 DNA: TGCACCTGCAGTGTAGACGCAGGGGAGACA.